These 12 T cell receptor beta chains originate from one sample sequenced in a study of cytomegalovirus exposure and HLA in healthy donors. PCR primers comprised 60 Vbeta and 13 Jbeta primers. Sequencing was performed with immunoSEQ multiplex PCR; in TCRdb, only in-frame clones are kept and a portion is missing. The sample yields around 150,000 clones, around 68% seen once. The sample was PBMCs. The receptor set was obtained from a woman aged 40 to 50 in good health and CMV-seropositive.

This clone appeared a few times. This rearrangement joins TRBV28 to TRBJ1-1; D is perhaps TRBD1 (6 bases). V was clipped by 2 bases and J by 3 bases, with 16 bases between them. The CDR3 is made up of 16 amino acids. The V gene's germline CDR1 is MDHEN and CDR2 SYDVKM. In DNA form, the CDR3 reads TGTGCCAGCAGTTTACTTAGGACAGCCAAGTACACTGAAGCTTTCTTT. Amino acids: CASSLLRTAKYTEAFF.

The chain recombines TRBV2 with TRBJ1-4; D remains ambiguous. The CDR3 is 15 amino acids. Germline assignment: CDR1 SNHLY and CDR2 FYNNEI. Trimming left V 6 bases short and J 7 bases short, with 18 bases between. CDR3 DNA: TGTGCCAGCAGGGCCTCCGGGATAACCGGTGAAAAACTGTTTTTT. Its translation is CASRASGITGEKLFF. The full variable domain, its missing parts supplied by reference TRBV2 and TRBJ1-4, is EPEVTQTPSHQVTQMGQEVILRCVPISNHLYFYWYRQILGQKVEFLVSFYNNEISEKSEIFDDQFSVERPDGSNFTLKIRSTKLEDSAMYFCASRASGITGEKLFFGSGTQLSVL.

J is TRBJ2-5 and V is TRBV4-1; 10 bases map to TRBD2. The CDR3 loop spans 15 amino acids. Germline values: CDR1 MGHRA, CDR2 YSYEKL. V was clipped by 2 bases and J by 10 bases; unmatched bases: 10. The DNA for the CDR3 is TGCGCCAGCAGCCAAACTAGCGGGGCAACCGGGGGCCAGTACTTC. Translated: CASSQTSGATGGQYF.

The gene calls are TRBV27 and TRBJ1-1, with D hard to call. V was clipped by 3 bases and J by 3 bases, with 14 bases between them. CDR1 and CDR2 (germline): MNHEY, SMNVEV (reference sequence). The CDR3 sequence is 15 residues long. The CDR3 nucleotides read TGTGCCAGCAGTTTTCGGGGTTGGGGAGACACTGAAGCTTTCTTT. Translation: CASSFRGWGDTEAFF.

The chain employs TRBV29-1 and TRBJ1-2, with D possibly being TRBD1 (5 bases). V lost 7 bases and J 8 bases, leaving 14 bases between the germline ends. CDR1 is SQVTM and CDR2 is ANQGSEA in the germline V gene. The length of the CDR3 is 11 residues. Here the CDR3 DNA reads TGCAGCGGGGGCGGGACCCGGGGCTACACCTTC. It encodes CSGGGTRGYTF. Supplemented by reference TRBV29-1 and TRBJ1-2, the full variable domain reads SAVISQKPSRDICQRGTSLTIQCQVDSQVTMMFWYRQQPGQSLTLIATANQGSEATYESGFVIDKFPISRPNLTFSTLTVSNMSPEDSSIYLCSGGGTRGYTFGSGTRLTVV.

This chain joins TRBV9 and TRBJ2-3; TRBD2 is a possible D gene (6 bases). Germline CDR1 SGDLS, CDR2 YYNGEE. V shed 0 bases and J shed 0 bases, with 8 bases lying between them. CDR3 length equals 15 residues. CDR3 sequence reads: CASSVAGESTDTQYF. The CDR3 DNA reads TGTGCCAGCAGCGTAGCGGGAGAGAGCACAGATACGCAGTATTTT.

The chain couples TRBV6-1 to TRBJ1-2, with a possible D match to TRBD1 (5 bases). Germline CDR1 reads MNHNS; CDR2 reads SASEGT. The CDR3 totals 15 residues. Deletions cut 6 bases from V and 3 bases from J, with 17 bases between. In nucleotides, the CDR3 is TGTGCCAGCAGCCCTGGGGGGAAGGGTGACTATGGCTACACCTTC. This gives the protein CASSPGGKGDYGYTF.

The chain joins TRBV27 to TRBJ2-5; possible D gene TRBD1, 6 bases. V was trimmed by 8 bases and J by 2 bases, leaving 21 bases between them. The CDR3 loop spans 16 amino acids. Looked up from germline, CDR1 is MNHEY and CDR2 is SMNVEV (reference sequence). Here the CDR3 reads CASQRWGRTPQETQYF. CDR3 bases: TGTGCCAGCCAGAGGTGGGGGCGGACTCCACAAGAGACCCAGTACTTC.

Notes on this clone: Germline is not matched at one junction end, which may reflect a read error. The chain employs TRBV6-5 and TRBJ1-2, with 8 positions matching TRBD1. The germline gives CDR1 MNHEY, CDR2 SVGAGI. The CDR3 has 15 residues. DNA of the CDR3: TGTGCCAGCAGTTACTCCGGACAGGGCATGTTGGGCTACCCCTTC. It codes for CASSYSGQGMLGYPF.

The rearrangement links TRBV9 to TRBJ1-1; TRBD1 aligns across 7 bases. CDR1 SGDLS and CDR2 YYNGEE come from the germline V gene. The CDR3 loop spans 15 amino acids. V shed 3 bases, J shed 4 bases, and the junction held 9 bases outside the gene matches. The DNA for the CDR3 is TGTGCCAGCAGCGGACAGGGTATCGGTGGCACTGAAGCTTTCTTT. It is translated as CASSGQGIGGTEAFF. The full variable domain, completed using reference TRBV9 and TRBJ1-1, is DSGVTQTPKHLITATGQRVTLRCSPRSGDLSVYWYQQSLDQGLQFLIQYYNGEERAKGNILERFSAQQFPDLHSELNLSSLELGDSALYFCASSGQGIGGTEAFFGQGTRLTVV.

V is TRBV7-2 and J is TRBJ2-1; 9 nucleotides match TRBD2. J was trimmed by 6 bases and V by 4 bases; bases with no gene match: 4. The germline V gene encodes CDR1 SGHTA and CDR2 FQGNSA. The CDR3 covers 14 residues. Written as DNA, the CDR3 is TGTGCCAGCAGCTCGAGGACTAGCGTCAATGAGCAGTTCTTC. It encodes CASSSRTSVNEQFF. Using reference TRBV7-2 and TRBJ2-1 for the parts outside the CDR3, the full variable domain is GAGVSQSPSNKVTEKGKDVELRCDPISGHTALYWYRQSLGQGLEFLIYFQGNSAPDKSGLPSDRFSAERTGGSVSTLTIQRTQQEDSAVYLCASSSRTSVNEQFFGPGTRLTVL.

The rearrangement uses TRBV6-6 and TRBJ1-5, with 9 bases aligning to TRBD1. The germline V gene has CDR1 MNHNY and CDR2 SVGAGI (reference sequence). The CDR3 runs 14 residues. Unmatched junction bases numbered 2, after V lost 6 bases and J lost 2 bases. This CDR3 reads CASRRQGGNQPQHF. The CDR3 region has the DNA TGTGCCAGCAGGAGACAGGGGGGCAATCAGCCCCAGCATTTT.